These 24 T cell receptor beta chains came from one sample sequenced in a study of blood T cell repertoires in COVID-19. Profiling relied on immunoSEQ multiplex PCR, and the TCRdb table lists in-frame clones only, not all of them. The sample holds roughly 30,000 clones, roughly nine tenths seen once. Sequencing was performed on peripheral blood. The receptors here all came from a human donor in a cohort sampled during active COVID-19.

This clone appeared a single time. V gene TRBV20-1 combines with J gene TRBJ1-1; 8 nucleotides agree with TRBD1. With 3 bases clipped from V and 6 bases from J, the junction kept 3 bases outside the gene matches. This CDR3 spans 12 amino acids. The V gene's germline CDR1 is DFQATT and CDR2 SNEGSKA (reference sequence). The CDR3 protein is CSASAGGSEAFF. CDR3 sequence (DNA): TGCAGTGCTAGTGCAGGGGGCTCTGAAGCTTTCTTT.

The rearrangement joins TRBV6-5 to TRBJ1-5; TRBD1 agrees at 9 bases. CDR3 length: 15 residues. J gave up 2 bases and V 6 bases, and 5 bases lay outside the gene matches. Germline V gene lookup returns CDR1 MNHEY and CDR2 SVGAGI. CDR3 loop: CASRVQGAGNQPQHF. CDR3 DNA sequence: TGTGCCAGCAGGGTACAGGGGGCAGGCAATCAGCCCCAGCATTTT.

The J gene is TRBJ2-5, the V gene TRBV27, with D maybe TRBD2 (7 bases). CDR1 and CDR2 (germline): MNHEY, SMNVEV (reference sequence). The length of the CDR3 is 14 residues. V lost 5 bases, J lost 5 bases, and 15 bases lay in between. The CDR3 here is CASSTGGRRETQYF. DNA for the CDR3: TGTGCCAGCAGTACCGGGGGGCGAAGGGAGACCCAGTACTTC.

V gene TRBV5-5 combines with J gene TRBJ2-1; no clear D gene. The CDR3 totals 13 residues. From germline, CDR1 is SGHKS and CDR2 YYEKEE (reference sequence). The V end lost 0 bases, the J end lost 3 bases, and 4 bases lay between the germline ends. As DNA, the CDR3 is TGTGCCAGCAGCTTGGCCAACTACAATGAGCAGTTCTTC. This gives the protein CASSLANYNEQFF.

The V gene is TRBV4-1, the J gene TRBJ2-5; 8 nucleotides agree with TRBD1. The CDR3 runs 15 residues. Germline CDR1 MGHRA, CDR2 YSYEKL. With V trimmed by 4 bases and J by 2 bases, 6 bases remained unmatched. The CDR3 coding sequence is TGCGCCAGCAGCCGGCTGGGACAGGAGCAAGAGACCCAGTACTTC. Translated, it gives CASSRLGQEQETQYF.

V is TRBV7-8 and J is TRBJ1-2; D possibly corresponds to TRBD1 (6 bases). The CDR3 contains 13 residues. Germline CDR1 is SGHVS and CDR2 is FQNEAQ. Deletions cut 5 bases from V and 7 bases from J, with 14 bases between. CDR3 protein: CASSPGVDAGYTF. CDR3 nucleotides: TGTGCCAGCAGCCCAGGGGTGGATGCTGGCTACACCTTC.

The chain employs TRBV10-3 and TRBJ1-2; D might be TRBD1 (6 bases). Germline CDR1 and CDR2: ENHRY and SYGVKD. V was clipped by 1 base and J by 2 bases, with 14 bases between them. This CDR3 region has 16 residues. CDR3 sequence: CAISEFMGAENYGYTF. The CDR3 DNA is TGTGCCATCAGTGAGTTCATGGGGGCAGAGAACTATGGCTACACCTTC.

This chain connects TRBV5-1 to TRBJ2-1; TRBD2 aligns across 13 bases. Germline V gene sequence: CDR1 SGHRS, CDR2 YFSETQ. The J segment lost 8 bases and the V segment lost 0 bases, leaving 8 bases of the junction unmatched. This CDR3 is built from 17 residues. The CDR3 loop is CASSLGPTSGGTDEQFF. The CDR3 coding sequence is TGCGCCAGCAGCTTGGGCCCGACTAGCGGGGGGACCGATGAGCAGTTCTTC.

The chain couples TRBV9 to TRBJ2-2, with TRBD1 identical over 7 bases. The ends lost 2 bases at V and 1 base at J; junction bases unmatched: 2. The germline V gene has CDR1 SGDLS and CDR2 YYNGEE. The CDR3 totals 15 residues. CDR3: CASSVGTVNTGELFF. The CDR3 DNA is TGTGCCAGCAGCGTGGGGACAGTGAACACCGGGGAGCTGTTTTTT.

CDR3 nucleotides: TGTGCCAGCAGCCTTCAGGGGTACACCGGGGAGCTGTTTTTT. Amino acids: CASSLQGYTGELFF. The chain links TRBV7-6 to TRBJ2-2, with D perhaps TRBD1 (6 bases). V was shortened by 5 bases and J by 3 bases, with 10 bases between the two germline ends. This CDR3 has 14 residues. Per the germline V gene, CDR1 is SGHVS and CDR2 is FNYEAQ.

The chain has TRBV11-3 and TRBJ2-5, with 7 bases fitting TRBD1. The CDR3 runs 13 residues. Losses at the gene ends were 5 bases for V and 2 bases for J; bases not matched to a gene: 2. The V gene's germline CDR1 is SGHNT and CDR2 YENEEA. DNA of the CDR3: TGTGCCAGCAGCGTACAGGGGCAAGAGACCCAGTACTTC. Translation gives CASSVQGQETQYF.

The CDR3 nucleotides are TGCGCCAGCAGCTTGGCCGGGACAGCAGACACTGAAGCTTTCTTT. Protein sequence: CASSLAGTADTEAFF. This sequence joins TRBV5-1 and TRBJ1-1; 7 bases are a match to TRBD1. The V and J ends lost 0 bases and 3 bases, in that order; junction bases with no gene match: 5. Germline CDR1 reads SGHRS; CDR2 reads YFSETQ. The CDR3 totals 15 residues.

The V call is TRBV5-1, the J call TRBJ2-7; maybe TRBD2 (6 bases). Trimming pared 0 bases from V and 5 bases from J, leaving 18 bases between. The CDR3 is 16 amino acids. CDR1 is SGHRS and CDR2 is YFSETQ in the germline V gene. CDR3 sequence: CASSLVGGTSQHEQYF. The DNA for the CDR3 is TGCGCCAGCAGCTTGGTCGGGGGAACCTCCCAGCACGAGCAGTACTTC.

CDR3 nucleotides: TGCGCCACCACGGGGGGGCCGGTAATTGATACGCAGTATTTT. Residues: CATTGGPVIDTQYF. This chain uses TRBV5-1 with TRBJ2-3; 8 bases align to TRBD2. The V gene end was trimmed by 9 bases and the J gene end by 6 bases; junction bases not matched to a gene: 12. Germline assignment: CDR1 SGHRS and CDR2 YFSETQ. The CDR3 runs 14 residues.

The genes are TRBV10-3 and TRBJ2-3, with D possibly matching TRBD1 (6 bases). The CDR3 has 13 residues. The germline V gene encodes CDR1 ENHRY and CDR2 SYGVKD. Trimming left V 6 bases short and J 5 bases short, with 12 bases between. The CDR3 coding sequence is TGTGCCATCAGGGACAGCTCGGGAGATACGCAGTATTTT. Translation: CAIRDSSGDTQYF.

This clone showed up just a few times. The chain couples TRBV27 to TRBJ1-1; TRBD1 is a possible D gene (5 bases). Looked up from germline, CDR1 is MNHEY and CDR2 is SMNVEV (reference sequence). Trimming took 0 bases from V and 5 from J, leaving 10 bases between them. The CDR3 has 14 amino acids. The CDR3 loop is CASSLSGGVTEAFF. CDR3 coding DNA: TGTGCCAGCAGTTTATCTGGAGGGGTTACTGAAGCTTTCTTT.

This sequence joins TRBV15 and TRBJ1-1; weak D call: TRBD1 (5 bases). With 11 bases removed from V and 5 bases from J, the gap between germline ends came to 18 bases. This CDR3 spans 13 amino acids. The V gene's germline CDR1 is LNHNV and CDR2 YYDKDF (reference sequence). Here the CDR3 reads CAFSGEGRTEAFF. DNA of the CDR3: TGTGCCTTTTCTGGGGAGGGGAGGACTGAAGCTTTCTTT.

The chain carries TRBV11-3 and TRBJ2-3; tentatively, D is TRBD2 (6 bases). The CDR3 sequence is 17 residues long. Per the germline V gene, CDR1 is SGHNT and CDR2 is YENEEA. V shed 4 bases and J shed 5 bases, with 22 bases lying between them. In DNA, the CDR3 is TGTGCCAGCAGCTACAGTAGTGCGACTAGGGCCCAAGATACGCAGTATTTT. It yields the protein CASSYSSATRAQDTQYF.

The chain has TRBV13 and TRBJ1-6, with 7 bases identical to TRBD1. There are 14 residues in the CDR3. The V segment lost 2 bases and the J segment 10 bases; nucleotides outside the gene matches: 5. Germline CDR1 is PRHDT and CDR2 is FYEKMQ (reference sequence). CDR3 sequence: CASSLNRGDSPLHF. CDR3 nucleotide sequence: TGTGCCAGCAGCTTAAACAGGGGAGACTCACCCCTCCACTTT.

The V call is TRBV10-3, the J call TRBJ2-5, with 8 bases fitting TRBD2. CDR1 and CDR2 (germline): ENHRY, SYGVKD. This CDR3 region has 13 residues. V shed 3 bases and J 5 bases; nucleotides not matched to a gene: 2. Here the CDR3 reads CAISEGTSETQYF. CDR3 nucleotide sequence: TGTGCCATCAGTGAAGGGACTAGTGAGACCCAGTACTTC.

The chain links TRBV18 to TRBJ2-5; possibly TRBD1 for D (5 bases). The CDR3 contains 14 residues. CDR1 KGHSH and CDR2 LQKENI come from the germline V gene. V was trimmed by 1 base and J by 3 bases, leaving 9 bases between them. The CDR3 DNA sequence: TGTGCCAGCTCACCACGGGAAGGGGAAGAGACCCAGTACTTC. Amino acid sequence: CASSPREGEETQYF. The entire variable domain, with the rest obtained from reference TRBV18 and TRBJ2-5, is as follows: NAGVMQNPRHLVRRRGQEARLRCSPMKGHSHVYWYRQLPEEGLKFMVYLQKENIIDESGMPKERFSAEFPKEGPSILRIQQVVRGDSAAYFCASSPREGEETQYFGPGTRLLVL.

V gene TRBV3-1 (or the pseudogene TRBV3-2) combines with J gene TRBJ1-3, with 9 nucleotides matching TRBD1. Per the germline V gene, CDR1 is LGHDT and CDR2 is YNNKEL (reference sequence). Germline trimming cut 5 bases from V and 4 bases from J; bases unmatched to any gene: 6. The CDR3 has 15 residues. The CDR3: CASSFGTGRGNTIYF. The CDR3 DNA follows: TGTGCCAGCAGCTTCGGGACAGGGAGGGGAAACACCATATATTTT.

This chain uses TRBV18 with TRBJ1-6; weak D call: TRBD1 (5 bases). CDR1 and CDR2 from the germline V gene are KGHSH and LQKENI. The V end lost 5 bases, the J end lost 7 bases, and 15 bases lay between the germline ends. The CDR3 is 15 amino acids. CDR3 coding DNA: TGTGCCAGCTCAGATATGGGGGGAACCAATTCACCCCTCCACTTT. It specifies CASSDMGGTNSPLHF.

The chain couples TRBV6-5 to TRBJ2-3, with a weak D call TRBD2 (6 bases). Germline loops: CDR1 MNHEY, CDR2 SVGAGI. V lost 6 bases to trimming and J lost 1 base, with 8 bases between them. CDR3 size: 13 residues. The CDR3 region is CASRRLGTDTQYF. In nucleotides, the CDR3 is TGTGCCAGCAGACGACTAGGCACAGATACGCAGTATTTT.